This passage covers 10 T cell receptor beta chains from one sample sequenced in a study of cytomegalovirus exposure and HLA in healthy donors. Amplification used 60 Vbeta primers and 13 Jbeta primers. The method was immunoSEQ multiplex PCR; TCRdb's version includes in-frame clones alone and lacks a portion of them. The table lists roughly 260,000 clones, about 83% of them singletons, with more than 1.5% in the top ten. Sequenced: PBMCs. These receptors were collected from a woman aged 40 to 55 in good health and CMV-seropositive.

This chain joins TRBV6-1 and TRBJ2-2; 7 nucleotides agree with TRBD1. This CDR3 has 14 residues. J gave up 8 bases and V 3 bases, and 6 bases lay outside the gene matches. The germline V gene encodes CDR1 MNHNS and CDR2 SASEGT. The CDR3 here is CASSDRGKTGELFF. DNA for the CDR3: TGTGCCAGCAGTGACAGGGGGAAAACTGGGGAGCTGTTTTTT.

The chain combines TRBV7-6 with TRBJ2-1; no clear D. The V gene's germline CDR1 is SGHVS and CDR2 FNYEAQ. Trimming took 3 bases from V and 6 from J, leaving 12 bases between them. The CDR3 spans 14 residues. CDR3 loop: CASSLDWASNEQFF. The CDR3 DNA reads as TGTGCCAGCAGCTTGGATTGGGCGAGCAATGAGCAGTTCTTC.

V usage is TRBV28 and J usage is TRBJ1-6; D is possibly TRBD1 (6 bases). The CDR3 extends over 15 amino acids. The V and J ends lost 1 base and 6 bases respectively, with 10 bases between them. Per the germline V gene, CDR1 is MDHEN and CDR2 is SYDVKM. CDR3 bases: TGTGCCAGCAGTTTATTTAGACAGGCTAATTCACCCCTCCACTTT. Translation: CASSLFRQANSPLHF.

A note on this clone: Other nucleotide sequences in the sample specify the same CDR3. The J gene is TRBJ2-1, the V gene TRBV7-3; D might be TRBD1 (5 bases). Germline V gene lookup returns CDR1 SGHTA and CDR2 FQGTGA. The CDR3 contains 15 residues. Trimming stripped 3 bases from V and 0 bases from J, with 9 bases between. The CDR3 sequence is CASSLQGSSYNEQFF. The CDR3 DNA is TGTGCCAGCAGCTTGCAGGGCAGCTCCTACAATGAGCAGTTCTTC.

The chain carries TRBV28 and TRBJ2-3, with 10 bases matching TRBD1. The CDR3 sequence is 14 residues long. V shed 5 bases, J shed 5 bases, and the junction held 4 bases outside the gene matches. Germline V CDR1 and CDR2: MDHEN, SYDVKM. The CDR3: CASSNRDRGDTQYF. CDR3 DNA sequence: TGTGCCAGCAGTAACCGGGACAGGGGAGATACGCAGTATTTT.

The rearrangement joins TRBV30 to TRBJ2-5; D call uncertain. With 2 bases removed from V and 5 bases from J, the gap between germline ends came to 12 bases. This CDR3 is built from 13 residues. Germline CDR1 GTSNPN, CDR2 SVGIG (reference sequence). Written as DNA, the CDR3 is TGTGCCTGGAGTCTAACGTTGGTCGAGACCCAGTACTTC. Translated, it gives CAWSLTLVETQYF.

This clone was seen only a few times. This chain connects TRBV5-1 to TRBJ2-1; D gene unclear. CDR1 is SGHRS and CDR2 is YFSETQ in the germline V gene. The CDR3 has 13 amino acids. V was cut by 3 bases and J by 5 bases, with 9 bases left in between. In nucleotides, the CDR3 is TGCGCCAGCAGCTCCCGAGTTGACAATGAGCAGTTCTTC. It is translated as CASSSRVDNEQFF.

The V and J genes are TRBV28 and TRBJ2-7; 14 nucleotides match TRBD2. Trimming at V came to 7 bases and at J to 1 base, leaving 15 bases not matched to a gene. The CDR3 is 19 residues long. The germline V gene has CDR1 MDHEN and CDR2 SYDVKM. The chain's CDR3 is CASNPSGSGTSGRSYEQYF. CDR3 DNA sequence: TGTGCCAGCAATCCTAGTGGCAGTGGGACTAGCGGGAGATCCTACGAGCAGTACTTC.

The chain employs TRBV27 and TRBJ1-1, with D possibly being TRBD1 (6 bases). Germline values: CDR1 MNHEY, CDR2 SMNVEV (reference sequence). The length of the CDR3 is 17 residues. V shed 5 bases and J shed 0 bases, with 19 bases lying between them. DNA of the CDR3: TGTGCCAGCAGTCGGGATAGCACAGGGCGAATGAACACTGAAGCTTTCTTT. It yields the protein CASSRDSTGRMNTEAFF.

The CDR3 DNA sequence: TGCGCCAGCAGCTTCAACCCCTCGAAACAGGCGGACACTGAAGCTTTCTTT. This codes for CASSFNPSKQADTEAFF. The V call is TRBV5-1, the J call TRBJ1-1, with D perhaps TRBD1 (5 bases). V was shortened by 2 bases and J by 3 bases, with 20 bases between the two germline ends. The CDR3 runs 17 residues. Germline CDR1 SGHRS, CDR2 YFSETQ.